The next 29 T cell receptor beta chains were all read from a single sample in a study of blood T cell repertoires in COVID-19. TCRdb's copy holds only in-frame clones and misses some; the assay was immunoSEQ multiplex PCR. This table holds 75,000 to 90,000 clones, roughly 89% found once. Sequences were obtained from peripheral blood. Receptors originate from a human donor in a cohort sampled during active COVID-19.

The chain is built from TRBV10-1 and TRBJ2-5, with 7 bases matching TRBD2. The J call is uncertain, as TRBJ2-7 better fits the DNA end. The length of the CDR3 is 13 residues. Looked up from germline, CDR1 is WNHNN and CDR2 is SYGVQD (reference sequence). The chain's CDR3 is CASSVGGEYEQYF. CDR3 coding DNA: TGCGCCAGCAGTGTGGGGGGGGAGTACGAGCAGTACTTC.

This chain links TRBV7-2 with TRBJ2-1; D is possibly TRBD1 (6 bases). CDR3 length equals 14 residues. V lost 8 bases and J lost 6, with 17 bases in between. Germline lookup yields CDR1 SGHTA and CDR2 FQGNSA. CDR3 amino acids: CASRTGLVRNEQFF. The CDR3 nucleotides are TGTGCCAGCCGAACAGGGCTAGTACGCAATGAGCAGTTCTTC.

The chain has TRBV4-2 and TRBJ2-1, with 12 bases aligning to TRBD2. Germline V lookup: CDR1 LGHNA, CDR2 YNFKEQ. V shed 4 bases and J 7 bases; nucleotides not matched to a gene: 11. CDR3 length: 17 amino acids. The DNA for the CDR3 is TGTGCCAGCAGCCGAGGGATCGGGACTAGCGGGTCGAATGAGCAGTTCTTC. This sequence encodes CASSRGIGTSGSNEQFF.

This chain connects TRBV4-2 to TRBJ2-3, with 10 bases fitting TRBD2. With 0 bases clipped from V and 2 bases from J, the junction kept 2 bases outside the gene matches. The germline V gene encodes CDR1 LGHNA and CDR2 YNFKEQ. CDR3 length: 16 amino acids. CDR3 DNA: TGTGCCAGCAGCCAAGATAGCGGGGGGACCACAGATACGCAGTATTTT. As protein: CASSQDSGGTTDTQYF.

The rearrangement links TRBV19 to TRBJ1-1, with D tentatively TRBD1 (6 bases). The CDR3 has 14 amino acids. V was clipped by 7 bases and J by 10 bases, with 22 bases between them. Germline V lookup: CDR1 LNHDA, CDR2 SQIVND (reference sequence). This CDR3 reads CASTPRGGLMRAFF. CDR3 sequence (DNA): TGTGCCAGTACCCCCAGGGGCGGACTCATGAGAGCTTTCTTT. The whole variable domain, remainder taken from reference TRBV19 and TRBJ1-1, is DGGITQSPKYLFRKEGQNVTLSCEQNLNHDAMYWYRQDPGQGLRLIYYSQIVNDFQKGDIAEGYSVSREKKESFPLTVTSAQKNPTAFYLCASTPRGGLMRAFFGQGTRLTVV.

The chain has TRBV6-6 and TRBJ2-7; no firm D call. CDR3 length: 16 amino acids. V lost 5 bases and J lost 6, with 23 bases in between. Germline-derived CDR1 and CDR2 are MNHNY and SVGAGI (reference sequence). The CDR3 sequence is CASSRALRVKETEQYF. DNA of the CDR3: TGTGCCAGCAGTCGAGCCCTCCGGGTCAAGGAAACCGAGCAGTACTTC.

This chain connects TRBV11-3 to TRBJ2-3; 14 bases align to TRBD2. The CDR3 extends over 18 amino acids. The V segment lost 5 bases and the J segment 2 bases; nucleotides outside the gene matches: 9. The V gene's germline CDR1 is SGHNT and CDR2 YENEEA. CDR3 bases: TGTGCCAGCAGCCCCGGGTGGACTAGCGGGGGGCCCACAGATACGCAGTATTTT. Protein product: CASSPGWTSGGPTDTQYF.

This clone was detected once. V gene TRBV3-1 (or the pseudogene TRBV3-2) combines with J gene TRBJ2-7; D not resolved. This CDR3 region has 14 residues. Germline values: CDR1 LGHDT, CDR2 YNNKEL (reference sequence). V shed 1 base and J shed 1 base, with 8 bases lying between them. Written as DNA, the CDR3 is TGTGCCAGCAGCCAAGGGCCACGATCCTACGAGCAGTACTTC. It specifies CASSQGPRSYEQYF.

Only a few counts were recorded for this clone. J is TRBJ1-1 and V is TRBV7-9, with a weak D call TRBD1 (6 bases). CDR3 size: 13 residues. The V gene's germline CDR1 is SEHNR and CDR2 FQNEAQ (reference sequence). Trimming shortened V by 0 bases and J by 10 bases, and 12 bases separated the two germline ends. The CDR3 nucleotides are TGTGCCAGCAGCTTAGCGCAGGGGCGCCCAGCTTTCTTT. It specifies CASSLAQGRPAFF.

V is TRBV7-2 and J is TRBJ2-7; TRBD2 agrees at 7 bases. Germline values: CDR1 SGHTA, CDR2 FQGNSA. The CDR3 runs 16 residues. J was trimmed by 5 bases and V by 2 bases; bases with no gene match: 12. The CDR3 coding sequence is TGTGCCAGCAGCTTAAACAGCCGCGGGGGTATCCACGAGCAGTACTTC. Encoded protein: CASSLNSRGGIHEQYF. Complete variable domain (other parts from reference TRBV7-2 and TRBJ2-7): GAGVSQSPSNKVTEKGKDVELRCDPISGHTALYWYRQSLGQGLEFLIYFQGNSAPDKSGLPSDRFSAERTGGSVSTLTIQRTQQEDSAVYLCASSLNSRGGIHEQYFGPGTRLTVT.

The chain employs TRBV6-1 and TRBJ2-1, with D maybe TRBD1 (6 bases). The length of the CDR3 is 16 residues. Trimming removed 0 bases from V and 0 bases from J, with 9 bases in between. The germline CDR1 and CDR2 sequences are MNHNS and SASEGT. CDR3 region: CASSEALRGSYNEQFF. CDR3 nucleotides: TGTGCCAGCAGTGAAGCGCTCAGGGGCTCCTACAATGAGCAGTTCTTC.

The chain recombines TRBV18 with TRBJ1-5; D not resolved. CDR3 length equals 13 residues. V was clipped by 3 bases and J by 5 bases, with 8 bases between them. Germline lookup yields CDR1 KGHSH and CDR2 LQKENI. The CDR3 loop reads CASSPEADQPQHF. CDR3 nucleotides: TGTGCCAGCTCACCTGAGGCGGATCAGCCCCAGCATTTT.

V gene TRBV2 combines with J gene TRBJ1-2; 9 nucleotides line up with TRBD1. Germline trimming cut 2 bases from V and 4 bases from J; bases unmatched to any gene: 2. Germline CDR1 reads SNHLY; CDR2 reads FYNNEI. The CDR3 has 14 amino acids. The CDR3 DNA reads as TGTGCCAGCAGTGAAACAGGGGGCCCCTATGGCTACACCTTC. Translated, it gives CASSETGGPYGYTF. The full variable domain, completed using reference TRBV2 and TRBJ1-2, is EPEVTQTPSHQVTQMGQEVILRCVPISNHLYFYWYRQILGQKVEFLVSFYNNEISEKSEIFDDQFSVERPDGSNFTLKIRSTKLEDSAMYFCASSETGGPYGYTFGSGTRLTVV.

The V call is TRBV18, the J call TRBJ1-6; 7 bases are a match to TRBD1. The CDR3 spans 14 residues. Germline values: CDR1 KGHSH, CDR2 LQKENI. Losses at the gene ends were 3 bases for V and 5 bases for J; bases not matched to a gene: 1. Here the CDR3 reads CASSPQGDNSPLHF. The CDR3 DNA follows: TGTGCCAGCTCACCGCAGGGGGATAATTCACCCCTCCACTTT. The full variable domain, with the rest looked up from reference TRBV18 and TRBJ1-6, is NAGVMQNPRHLVRRRGQEARLRCSPMKGHSHVYWYRQLPEEGLKFMVYLQKENIIDESGMPKERFSAEFPKEGPSILRIQQVVRGDSAAYFCASSPQGDNSPLHFGNGTRLTVT.

This clone came up once. The chain employs TRBV7-2 and TRBJ2-3, with 7 nucleotides matching TRBD2. This CDR3 region has 15 residues. Germline lookup yields CDR1 SGHTA and CDR2 FQGNSA. V lost 1 base, J lost 6 bases, and 7 bases stayed unmatched. Written as DNA, the CDR3 is TGTGCCAGCAGCTTAGTTGCGGGGGACCGGGATACGCAGTATTTT. Translating it yields CASSLVAGDRDTQYF.

This clone was seen a few times. The CDR3 loop is CASSLVGDVAPGSQYF. As DNA, the CDR3 is TGTGCCAGCAGCTTAGTAGGGGATGTAGCCCCAGGATCGCAGTATTTT. The rearrangement links TRBV7-9 to TRBJ2-3; a possible D gene is TRBD1 (5 bases). Looked up from germline, CDR1 is SEHNR and CDR2 is FQNEAQ (reference sequence). The CDR3 has 16 amino acids. Between the trimmed V and J ends, which lost 1 base and 10 bases, there was a span of 21 bases. Combining the CDR3 with reference TRBV7-9 and TRBJ2-3 gives the whole variable domain DTGVSQNPRHKITKRGQNVTFRCDPISEHNRLYWYRQTLGQGPEFLTYFQNEAQLEKSRLLSDRFSAERPKGSFSTLEIQRTEQGDSAMYLCASSLVGDVAPGSQYFGPGTRLTVL.

This clone was recorded a few times. CDR3 nucleotides: TGCGCCAGCAGCCAAGATATGTCTCCCTTTAACTATGGCTACACCTTC. This sequence encodes CASSQDMSPFNYGYTF. This chain links TRBV4-1 with TRBJ1-2; D gene uncertain. V lost 0 bases, J lost 1 base, and 12 bases lay in between. The CDR3 is 16 amino acids. Germline V gene data show CDR1 as MGHRA and CDR2 as YSYEKL.

The chain employs TRBV15 and TRBJ2-5; TRBD1 matches 8 bases. CDR3 length: 16 residues. CDR1 is LNHNV, CDR2 YYDKDF, per germline (reference sequence). Trimming at V came to 0 bases and at J to 5 bases, leaving 8 bases not matched to a gene. Here the CDR3 reads CATSRDNRGLYETQYF. The CDR3, as DNA: TGTGCCACCAGCAGAGATAACAGGGGGTTGTACGAGACCCAGTACTTC.

V gene TRBV4-3 combines with J gene TRBJ1-4, with unresolved D. V was pared by 4 bases and J by 7 bases, with 16 bases between. This CDR3 is built from 15 residues. Germline CDR1 and CDR2: LGHNA and YSLEER. This CDR3 is CASSLPGPGVEKLFF. The CDR3 DNA follows: TGCGCCAGCAGCCTTCCGGGTCCTGGAGTTGAAAAACTGTTTTTT.

The chain uses TRBV21-1 and TRBJ1-6. TRBV21-1 is designated a pseudogene. This CDR3 has 15 amino acids. The CDR3 reads CASSKRGKTDSPLHF. The CDR3, as DNA: TGTGCCAGCAGCAAGAGAGGGAAGACGGATTCACCCCTCCACTTT.

The table lists this clone with a count of one. The CDR3 here is CASSHQMNTEAFF. CDR3 nucleotides: TGTGCCAGCAGTCACCAGATGAACACTGAAGCTTTCTTT. The rearrangement links TRBV6-2 or TRBV6-3 to TRBJ1-1; D remains ambiguous. CDR3 length: 13 residues. V lost 5 bases to trimming and J lost 0 bases, with 7 bases between them. Germline lookup yields CDR1 MNHEY and CDR2 SVGEGT.

The chain couples TRBV4-3 to TRBJ1-4, with D possibly being TRBD1 (5 bases). V was shortened by 3 bases and J by 8 bases, with 19 bases between the two germline ends. CDR3 length: 16 residues. The V gene's germline CDR1 is LGHNA and CDR2 YSLEER. Written as DNA, the CDR3 is TGCGCCAGCAGCCATCAAAAGGGAACAGGCAAAGAAAAACTGTTTTTT. Translated, it gives CASSHQKGTGKEKLFF.

This chain joins TRBV4-3 and TRBJ2-7; D possibly corresponds to TRBD1 (6 bases). This CDR3 is built from 15 residues. CDR1 is LGHNA, CDR2 YSLEER, per germline. Trimming removed 0 bases at V and 1 base at J, with 10 bases between. CDR3 DNA sequence: TGCGCCAGCAGCCAAGACTTGACAGGTTCCTACGAGCAGTACTTC. The encoded protein is CASSQDLTGSYEQYF.

CDR3 amino acids: CASSPHATGVVSYEQYF. The CDR3 region has the DNA TGTGCCAGCAGCCCCCACGCTACAGGGGTGGTTTCCTACGAGCAGTACTTC. The chain links TRBV3-1 (or the pseudogene TRBV3-2) to TRBJ2-7; 7 bases fit TRBD1. V trimming: 4 bases; J trimming: 1 base; junction bases outside the gene matches: 13. The CDR3 sequence is 17 residues long. Looked up from germline, CDR1 is LGHDT and CDR2 is YNNKEL (reference sequence).

The CDR3 DNA reads TGTGCCAGCAGTCGGACAGGCTACTACGAGCAGTACTTC. Its protein is CASSRTGYYEQYF. The chain links TRBV6-2 or TRBV6-3 to TRBJ2-7; TRBD1 matches 7 bases. The germline gives CDR1 MNHEY, CDR2 SVGEGT. Losses at the gene ends were 5 bases for V and 3 bases for J; bases not matched to a gene: 4. CDR3 length equals 13 residues.

The chain couples TRBV6-5 to TRBJ2-5; TRBD1 matches at 7 bases. Germline V CDR1 and CDR2: MNHEY, SVGAGI. CDR3 length equals 13 residues. The ends lost 1 base at V and 4 bases at J; junction bases unmatched: 0. The CDR3 loop reads CASSYYRGETQYF. CDR3 coding DNA: TGTGCCAGCAGTTACTACAGGGGAGAGACCCAGTACTTC.

V is TRBV19 and J is TRBJ2-1, with D perhaps TRBD2 (6 bases). Trimming cost V 3 bases and J 6 bases, with 9 bases left between them. The CDR3 runs to 13 residues. Per the germline V gene, CDR1 is LNHDA and CDR2 is SQIVND (reference sequence). The CDR3 loop is CASSIQGLNEQFF. The CDR3 DNA reads TGTGCCAGTAGTATCCAGGGACTCAATGAGCAGTTCTTC.

This clone has only one observation. The chain recombines TRBV3-1 (or the pseudogene TRBV3-2) with TRBJ1-2; the match to TRBD1 covers 9 bases. The V gene's germline CDR1 is LGHDT and CDR2 YNNKEL (reference sequence). V trimming: 3 bases; J trimming: 4 bases; junction bases outside the gene matches: 6. The CDR3 is 15 residues long. The CDR3 DNA follows: TGTGCCAGCAGCCATTGGGACAGGGAGCGCTATGGCTACACCTTC. Protein product: CASSHWDRERYGYTF.

The rearrangement uses TRBV29-1 and TRBJ1-4; D may be TRBD1 (6 bases). Trimming took off 7 bases at V and 8 bases at J, with 20 bases between the two ends. From germline, CDR1 is SQVTM and CDR2 ANQGSEA. The CDR3 length is 14 residues. The CDR3, as DNA: TGCAGCGCCGGGACAAGCCTGGTTGGGGAAAAACTGTTTTTT. It encodes CSAGTSLVGEKLFF.